The clone carrying this T cell receptor (beta chain) was seen more than once but under ten times. Germline CDR1 is KGHDR and CDR2 is SFDVKD. CDR3 length: 14 residues. V lost 0 bases and J 4 bases, leaving 5 bases between the germline ends. This specimen belongs to a study of blood T cell repertoires in COVID-19. Study information: COVID-19 samples, acute and convalescent, were from the United States, Italy and Spain.

Produced via immunoSEQ multiplex PCR; TCRdb's table is partial and in-frame only. The data contain approximately 220,000 clones, around 86% of them singletons. Sequenced material: PBMCs or T cells enriched from blood (not recorded which). The sequence came from a middle-aged woman with acute COVID-19. This chain connects TRBV24-1 to TRBJ2-2, with D possibly being TRBD2 (5 bases). The CDR3 nucleotides are TGTGCCACCAGTGATTTGGAGGGCACCGGGGAGCTGTTTTTT. Protein sequence: CATSDLEGTGELFF.